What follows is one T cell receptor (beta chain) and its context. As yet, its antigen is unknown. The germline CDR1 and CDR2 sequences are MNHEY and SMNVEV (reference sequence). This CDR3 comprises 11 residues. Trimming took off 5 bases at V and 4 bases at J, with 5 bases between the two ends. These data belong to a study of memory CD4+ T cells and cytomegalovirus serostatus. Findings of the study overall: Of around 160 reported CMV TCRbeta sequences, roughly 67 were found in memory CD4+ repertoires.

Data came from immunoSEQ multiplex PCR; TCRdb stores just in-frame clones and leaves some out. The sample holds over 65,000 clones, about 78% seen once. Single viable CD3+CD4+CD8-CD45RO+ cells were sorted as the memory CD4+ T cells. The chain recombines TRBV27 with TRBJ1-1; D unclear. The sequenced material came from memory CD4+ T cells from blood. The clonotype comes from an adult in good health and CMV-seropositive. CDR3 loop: CASSPATEAFF. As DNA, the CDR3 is TGTGCCAGCAGTCCCGCCACTGAAGCTTTCTTT.